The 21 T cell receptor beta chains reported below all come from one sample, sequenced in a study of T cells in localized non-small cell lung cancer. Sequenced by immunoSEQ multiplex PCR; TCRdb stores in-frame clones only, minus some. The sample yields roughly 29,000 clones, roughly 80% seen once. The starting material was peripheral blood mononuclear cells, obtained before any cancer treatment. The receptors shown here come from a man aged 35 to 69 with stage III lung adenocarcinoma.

The CDR3 loop reads CASSFLLGGNTEAFF. The CDR3 DNA reads as TGTGCCAGCAGCTTTCTTTTGGGTGGGAACACTGAAGCTTTCTTT. The chain is built from TRBV5-8 and TRBJ1-1; D unclear. Trimming shortened V by 2 bases and J by 1 base, and 12 bases separated the two germline ends. Germline V gene lookup returns CDR1 SGHTS and CDR2 YDEGEE. The CDR3 length is 15 residues.

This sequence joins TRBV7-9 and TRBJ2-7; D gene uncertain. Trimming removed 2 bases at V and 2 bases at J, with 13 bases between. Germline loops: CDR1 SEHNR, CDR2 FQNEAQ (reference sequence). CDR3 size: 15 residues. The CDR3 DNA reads TGTGCCAGCAGCTTAATGGGTTTCGGTCCCTACGAGCAGTACGTC. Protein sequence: CASSLMGFGPYEQYV.

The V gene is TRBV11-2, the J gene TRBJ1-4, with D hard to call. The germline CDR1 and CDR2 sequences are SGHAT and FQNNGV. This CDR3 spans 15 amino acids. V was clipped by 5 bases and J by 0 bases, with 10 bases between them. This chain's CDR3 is CASSTSLATNEKLFF. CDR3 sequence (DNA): TGTGCCAGCAGCACGTCACTGGCAACTAATGAAAAACTGTTTTTT.

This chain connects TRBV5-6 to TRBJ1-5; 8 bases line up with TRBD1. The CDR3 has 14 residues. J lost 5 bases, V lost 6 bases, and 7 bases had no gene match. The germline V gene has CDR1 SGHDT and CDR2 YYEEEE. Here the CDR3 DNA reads TGTGCCAGCACCAGAATGGACAGGGATCAGCCCCAGCATTTT. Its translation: CASTRMDRDQPQHF.

The CDR3 DNA follows: TGTGCCAGCTCCTCGGGGGGGCGGGGCACAGATACGCAGTATTTT. Translated: CASSSGGRGTDTQYF. The V call is TRBV5-4, the J call TRBJ2-3; 8 bases agree with TRBD2. Trimming at V came to 7 bases and at J to 1 base, leaving 8 bases not matched to a gene. CDR3 length equals 15 residues. CDR1 and CDR2 from the germline V gene are SGHNT and YYREEE (reference sequence).

The CDR3 DNA follows: TGTGCCAGCACAACGGACGGACAGGGATCGGGACAGCCCCAGCATTTT. Its protein is CASTTDGQGSGQPQHF. The chain employs TRBV28 and TRBJ1-5; TRBD1 matches at 8 bases. In germline, CDR1 is MDHEN, CDR2 SYDVKM. The CDR3 is 16 residues long. Trimming cost V 7 bases and J 7 bases; bases outside gene matches: 15.

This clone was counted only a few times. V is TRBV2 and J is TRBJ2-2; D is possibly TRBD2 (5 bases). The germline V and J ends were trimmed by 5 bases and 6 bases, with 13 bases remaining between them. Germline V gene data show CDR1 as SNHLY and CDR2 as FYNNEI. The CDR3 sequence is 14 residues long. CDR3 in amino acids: CASSRTGRAGELFF. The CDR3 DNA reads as TGTGCCAGCAGTCGAACGGGAAGGGCCGGGGAGCTGTTTTTT. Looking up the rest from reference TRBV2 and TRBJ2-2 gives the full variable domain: EPEVTQTPSHQVTQMGQEVILRCVPISNHLYFYWYRQILGQKVEFLVSFYNNEISEKSEIFDDQFSVERPDGSNFTLKIRSTKLEDSAMYFCASSRTGRAGELFFGEGSRLTVL.

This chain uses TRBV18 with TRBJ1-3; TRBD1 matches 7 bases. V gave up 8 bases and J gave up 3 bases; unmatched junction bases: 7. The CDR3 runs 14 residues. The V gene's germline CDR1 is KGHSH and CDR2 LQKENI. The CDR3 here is CASADGQVGNTIYF. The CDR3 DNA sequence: TGTGCCAGCGCCGATGGACAGGTTGGAAACACCATATATTTT.

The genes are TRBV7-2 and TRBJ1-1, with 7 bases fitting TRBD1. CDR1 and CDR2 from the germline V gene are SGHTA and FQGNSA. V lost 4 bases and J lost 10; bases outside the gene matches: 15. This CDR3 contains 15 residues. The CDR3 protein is CASSSPEGAPPGAFF. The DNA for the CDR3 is TGTGCCAGCAGCTCCCCCGAGGGGGCCCCTCCTGGAGCTTTCTTT.

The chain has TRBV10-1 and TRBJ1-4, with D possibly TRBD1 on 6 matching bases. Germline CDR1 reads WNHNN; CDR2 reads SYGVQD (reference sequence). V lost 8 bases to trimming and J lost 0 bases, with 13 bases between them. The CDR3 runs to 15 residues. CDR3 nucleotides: TGCGCCAGCCAGAAAGGACAGTCAACTAATGAAAAACTGTTTTTT. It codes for CASQKGQSTNEKLFF.

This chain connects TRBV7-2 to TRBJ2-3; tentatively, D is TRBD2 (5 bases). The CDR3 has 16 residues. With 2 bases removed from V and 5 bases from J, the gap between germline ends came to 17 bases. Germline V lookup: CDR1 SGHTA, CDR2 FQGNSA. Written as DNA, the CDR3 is TGTGCCAGCAGCTTACTCGAGGACTTCGCCAAAGATACGCAGTATTTT. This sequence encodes CASSLLEDFAKDTQYF.

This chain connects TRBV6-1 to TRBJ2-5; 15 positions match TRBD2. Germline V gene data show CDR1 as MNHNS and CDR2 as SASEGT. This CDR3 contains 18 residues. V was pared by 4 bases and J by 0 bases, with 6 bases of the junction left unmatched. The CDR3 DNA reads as TGTGCCAGCAGTGGCACCGGGACTAGCGGGGGGTACCAAGAGACCCAGTACTTC. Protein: CASSGTGTSGGYQETQYF.

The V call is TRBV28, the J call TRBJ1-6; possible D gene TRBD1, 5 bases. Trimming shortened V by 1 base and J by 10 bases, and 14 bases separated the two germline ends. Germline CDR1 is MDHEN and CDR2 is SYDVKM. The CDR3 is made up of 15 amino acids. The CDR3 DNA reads TGTGCCAGCAGTTTATTGGCCAGGGTTGGGTCACCCCTCCACTTT. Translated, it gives CASSLLARVGSPLHF.

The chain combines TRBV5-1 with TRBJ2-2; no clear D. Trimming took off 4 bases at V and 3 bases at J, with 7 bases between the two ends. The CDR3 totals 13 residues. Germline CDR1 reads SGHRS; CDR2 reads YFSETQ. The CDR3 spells CASSNDYTGELFF. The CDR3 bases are TGCGCCAGCAGCAACGATTACACCGGGGAGCTGTTTTTT.

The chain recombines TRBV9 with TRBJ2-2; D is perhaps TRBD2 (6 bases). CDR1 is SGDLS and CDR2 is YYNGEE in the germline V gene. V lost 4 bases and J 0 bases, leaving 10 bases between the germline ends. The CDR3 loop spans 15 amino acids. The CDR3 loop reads CASSPGGANTGELFF. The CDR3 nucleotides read TGTGCCAGCAGCCCTGGAGGGGCGAACACCGGGGAGCTGTTTTTT.

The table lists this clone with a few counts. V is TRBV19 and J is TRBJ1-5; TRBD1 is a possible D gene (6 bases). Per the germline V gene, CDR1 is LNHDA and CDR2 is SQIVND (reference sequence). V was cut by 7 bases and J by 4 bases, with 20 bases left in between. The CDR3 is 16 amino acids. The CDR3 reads CASTNDRGHLNQPQHF. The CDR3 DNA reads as TGTGCCAGTACTAATGACCGGGGACACTTAAATCAGCCCCAGCATTTT.

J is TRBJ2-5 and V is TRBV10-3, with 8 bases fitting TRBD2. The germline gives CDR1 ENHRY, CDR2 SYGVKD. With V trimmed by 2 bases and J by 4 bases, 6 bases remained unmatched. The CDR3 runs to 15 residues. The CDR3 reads CAISERGTRPETQYF. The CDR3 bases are TGTGCCATCAGTGAGCGTGGGACTAGACCAGAGACCCAGTACTTC.

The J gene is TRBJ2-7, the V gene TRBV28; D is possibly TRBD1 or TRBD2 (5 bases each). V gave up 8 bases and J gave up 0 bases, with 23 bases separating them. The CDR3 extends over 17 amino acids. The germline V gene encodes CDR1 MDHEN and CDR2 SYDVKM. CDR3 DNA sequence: TGTGCCAGCTCGGGGCAGGCTAAGGACGCCTACTCCTACGAGCAGTACTTC. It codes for CASSGQAKDAYSYEQYF.

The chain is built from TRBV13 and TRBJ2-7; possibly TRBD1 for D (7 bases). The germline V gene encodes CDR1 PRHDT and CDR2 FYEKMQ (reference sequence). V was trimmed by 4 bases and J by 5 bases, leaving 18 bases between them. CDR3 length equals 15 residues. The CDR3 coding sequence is TGTGCCAGCAGCTCTTCTCCCAGGGGGGCTAACGAGCAGTACTTC. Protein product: CASSSSPRGANEQYF.

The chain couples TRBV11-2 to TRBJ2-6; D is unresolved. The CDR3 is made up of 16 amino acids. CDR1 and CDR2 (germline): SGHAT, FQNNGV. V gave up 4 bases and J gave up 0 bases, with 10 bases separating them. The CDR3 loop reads CASSSPKTSGANVLTF. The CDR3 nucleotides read TGTGCCAGCAGCTCCCCCAAAACCTCTGGGGCCAACGTCCTGACTTTC.

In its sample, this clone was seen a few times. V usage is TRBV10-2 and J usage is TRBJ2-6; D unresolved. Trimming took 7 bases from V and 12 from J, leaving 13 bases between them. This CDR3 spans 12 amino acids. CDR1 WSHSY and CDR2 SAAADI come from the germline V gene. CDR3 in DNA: TGCGCCAGCACCCTGGACGGCCTCGTCCTGACTTTC. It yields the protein CASTLDGLVLTF.